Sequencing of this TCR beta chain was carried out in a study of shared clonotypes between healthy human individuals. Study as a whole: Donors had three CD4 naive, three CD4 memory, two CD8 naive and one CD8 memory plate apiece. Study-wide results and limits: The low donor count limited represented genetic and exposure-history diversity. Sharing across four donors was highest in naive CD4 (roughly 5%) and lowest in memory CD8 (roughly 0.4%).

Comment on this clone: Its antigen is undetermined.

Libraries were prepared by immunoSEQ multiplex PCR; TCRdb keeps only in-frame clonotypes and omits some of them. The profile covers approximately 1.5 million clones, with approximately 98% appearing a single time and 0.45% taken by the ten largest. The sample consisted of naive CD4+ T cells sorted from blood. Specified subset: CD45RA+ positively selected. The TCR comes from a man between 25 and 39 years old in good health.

Here the CDR3 DNA reads TGTGCCAGCAGCCCCTTCGGAGGCTCCACAGATACGCAGTATTTT. Amino acids: CASSPFGGSTDTQYF. The rearrangement links TRBV9 to TRBJ2-3; D perhaps matches TRBD2 (5 bases). Germline CDR1 reads SGDLS; CDR2 reads YYNGEE. V was cut by 4 bases and J by 2 bases, with 14 bases left in between. The CDR3 spans 15 residues.